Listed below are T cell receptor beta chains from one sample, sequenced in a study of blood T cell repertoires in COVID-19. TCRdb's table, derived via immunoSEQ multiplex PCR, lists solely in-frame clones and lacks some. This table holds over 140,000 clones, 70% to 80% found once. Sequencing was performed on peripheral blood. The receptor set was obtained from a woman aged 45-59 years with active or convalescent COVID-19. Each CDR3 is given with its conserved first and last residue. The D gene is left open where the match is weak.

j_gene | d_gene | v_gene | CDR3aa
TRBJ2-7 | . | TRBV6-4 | CASSDSILMSEGTPYEQYF
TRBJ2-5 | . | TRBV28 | CASSLDPSWKPGETQYF
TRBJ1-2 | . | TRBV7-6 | CASSSQIPGQGPNYGYTF
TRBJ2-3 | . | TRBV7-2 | CASSLALQSDTQYF
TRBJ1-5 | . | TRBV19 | CASSLGHNQPQHF
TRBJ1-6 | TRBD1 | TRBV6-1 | CASSEVQGGTSPLHF
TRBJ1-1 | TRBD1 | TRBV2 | CASSPTGENTEAFF
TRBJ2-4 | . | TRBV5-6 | CASSLFRVGKNIQYF
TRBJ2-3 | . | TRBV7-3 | CASSSRSGLGTDTQYF
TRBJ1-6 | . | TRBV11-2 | CASSPTNSPLHF
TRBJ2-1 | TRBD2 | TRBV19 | CASSIDILAGPNEQFF
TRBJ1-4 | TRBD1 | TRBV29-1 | CRPPGQGVEKLFF
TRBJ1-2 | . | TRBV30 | CAWSKGRGLYGYTF
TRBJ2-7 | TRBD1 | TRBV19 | CASSPGQVANEQYF
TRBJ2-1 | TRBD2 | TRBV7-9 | CASGLAGGRNEQFF
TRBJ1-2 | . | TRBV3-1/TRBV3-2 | CASSQNRESGYTF
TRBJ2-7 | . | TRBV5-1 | CASSLGAYEQYF
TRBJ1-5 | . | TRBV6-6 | CASSSHGVGQPQHF
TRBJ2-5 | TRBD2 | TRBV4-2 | CASSSGASGRGRETQYF
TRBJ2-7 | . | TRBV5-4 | CASSLELAYEQYF
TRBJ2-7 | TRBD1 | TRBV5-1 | CASSARQGAYEQYF
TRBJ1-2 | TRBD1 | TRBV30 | CAWGRTGRYGYTF
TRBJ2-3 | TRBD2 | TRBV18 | CASSPPGLAGGTDTQYF